One and the same sample provided the 11 T cell receptor beta chains below, sequenced in a study of cytomegalovirus exposure and HLA in healthy donors. The PCR had 60 Vbeta and 13 Jbeta primers. Profiled with immunoSEQ multiplex PCR; TCRdb holds only in-frame clones, not every one. The sample lists around 90,000 clones, just under 80% occurring once. Sequencing was done on a sample of PBMCs. The source is a woman aged 40 to 50 in good health and CMV-seronegative.

V is TRBV27 and J is TRBJ2-7; 9 bases map to TRBD2. The V segment lost 4 bases and the J segment 5 bases; nucleotides outside the gene matches: 18. CDR3 length: 18 residues. In germline, CDR1 is MNHEY, CDR2 SMNVEV (reference sequence). The CDR3 reads CASSSIYSLAGAEDEQYF. The CDR3 region has the DNA TGTGCCAGCAGTTCCATCTACTCCTTAGCGGGAGCGGAAGACGAGCAGTACTTC.

The chain uses TRBV6-1 and TRBJ2-7; 7 bases fit TRBD1. The V gene's germline CDR1 is MNHNS and CDR2 SASEGT. This CDR3 is built from 15 residues. J was trimmed by 0 bases and V by 8 bases; bases with no gene match: 10. The CDR3 DNA reads as TGTGCCAGCCGGGCCTATAGGGGGCCCTCCTACGAGCAGTACTTC. Encoded protein: CASRAYRGPSYEQYF.

In its sample, this clone was seen once. V is TRBV6-5 and J is TRBJ2-3; D may be TRBD2 (5 bases). Germline values: CDR1 MNHEY, CDR2 SVGAGI. This CDR3 has 14 residues. V was cut by 2 bases and J by 4 bases, with 10 bases left in between. The CDR3: CASSYSGDSDTQYF. DNA of the CDR3: TGTGCCAGCAGTTACAGCGGAGACTCAGATACGCAGTATTTT.

This chain's CDR3 is CASSLTGGAGELFF. Here the CDR3 DNA reads TGTGCCAGCAGCCTGACAGGGGGCGCCGGGGAGCTGTTTTTT. The rearrangement links TRBV5-6 to TRBJ2-2; the match to TRBD1 covers 10 bases. CDR1 is SGHDT and CDR2 is YYEEEE in the germline V gene. This CDR3 spans 14 amino acids. V shed 4 bases, J shed 6 bases, and the junction held 3 bases outside the gene matches.

The J gene is TRBJ2-1, the V gene TRBV4-3; D is unclear. Trimming pared 0 bases from V and 16 bases from J, leaving 16 bases between. CDR1 is LGHNA and CDR2 is YSLEER in the germline V gene. This CDR3 is built from 13 residues. The CDR3 DNA sequence: TGCGCCAGCAGCCAAGATGCCACCTCGACACGTTTCTTC. Encoded protein: CASSQDATSTRFF.

The V gene is TRBV14, the J gene TRBJ1-3, with 7 positions matching TRBD1. There are 14 residues in the CDR3. The germline CDR1 and CDR2 sequences are SGHDN and FVKESK. After removal of 5 bases from V and 2 bases from J, the junction contained 3 bases not matched to a gene. The CDR3 protein is CASSTGTAGNTIYF. The CDR3 DNA sequence: TGTGCCAGCAGCACCGGGACAGCTGGAAACACCATATATTTT.

The V and J genes are TRBV20-1 and TRBJ1-2, with D possibly TRBD1 on 5 matching bases. Germline V gives CDR1 DFQATT, CDR2 SNEGSKA (reference sequence). V was shortened by 6 bases and J by 8 bases, with 13 bases between the two germline ends. The CDR3 covers 11 residues. The DNA of the CDR3 is TGCAGTGCCCGACTAGGGGAGGGCTACACCTTC. Translation: CSARLGEGYTF.

This clone appeared a few times. V and J are TRBV6-1 and TRBJ1-2; 7 bases are shared with TRBD1. Looked up from germline, CDR1 is MNHNS and CDR2 is SASEGT. This CDR3 is 12 amino acids long. V lost 9 bases, J lost 4 bases, and 5 bases stayed unmatched. CDR3 bases: TGTGCCAGTCAGGACAGGATCTATGGCTACACCTTC. Its translation: CASQDRIYGYTF.

The chain couples TRBV1 to TRBJ2-7; the table's D call of TRBD1 was not tested on the DNA. TRBV1 counts as a pseudogene. The CDR3 is 19 residues long. Here the CDR3 DNA reads TGCACCAGCAGCCAAGATTTCGGACTTAGGCGGGACAGATCCTACGAGCAGTACTTC. Translation gives CTSSQDFGLRRDRSYEQYF.

The rearrangement joins TRBV2 to TRBJ2-5; TRBD1 matches at 8 bases. Losses at the gene ends were 4 bases for V and 4 bases for J; bases not matched to a gene: 2. The CDR3 spans 13 residues. Germline-derived CDR1 and CDR2 are SNHLY and FYNNEI. CDR3 DNA sequence: TGTGCCAGCAGTGTTGACAGGGGAGAGACCCAGTACTTC. Encoded protein: CASSVDRGETQYF.

The chain joins TRBV19 to TRBJ1-1, with D tentatively TRBD1 (5 bases). Germline V gene lookup returns CDR1 LNHDA and CDR2 SQIVND (reference sequence). Trimming removed 5 bases from V and 0 bases from J, with 10 bases in between. This CDR3 has 14 amino acids. This CDR3 is CASSWGLLNTEAFF. The CDR3 coding sequence is TGTGCCAGTAGTTGGGGACTGTTGAACACTGAAGCTTTCTTT.